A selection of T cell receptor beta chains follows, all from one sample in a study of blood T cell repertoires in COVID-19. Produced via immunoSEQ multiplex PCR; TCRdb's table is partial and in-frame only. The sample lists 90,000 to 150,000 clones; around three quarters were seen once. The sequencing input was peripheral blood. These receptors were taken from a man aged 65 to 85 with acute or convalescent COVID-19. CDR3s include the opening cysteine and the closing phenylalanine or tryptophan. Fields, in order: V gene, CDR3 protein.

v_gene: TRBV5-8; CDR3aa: CASTHSGDSGFGNQPQHF
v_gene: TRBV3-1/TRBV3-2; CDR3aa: CASSQELAGGHGELFF
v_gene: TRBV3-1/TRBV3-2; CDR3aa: CASSQDQGYYEQYF
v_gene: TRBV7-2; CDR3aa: CASSLVGDTDTQYF
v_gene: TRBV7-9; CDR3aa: CASSSSQGFGNYGYTF
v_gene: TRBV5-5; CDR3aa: CASSFSFRDSNTEAFF
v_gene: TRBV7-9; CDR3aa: CASSSRDRPLDGYTF
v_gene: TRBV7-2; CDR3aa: CASSSAMVREQFF
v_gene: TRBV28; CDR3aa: CASSTGLAPLEQYF
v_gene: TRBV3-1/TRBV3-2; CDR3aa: CASSPDLAGIIYNEQFF
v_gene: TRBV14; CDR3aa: CASSPRRDSTTQYF
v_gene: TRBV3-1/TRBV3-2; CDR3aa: CASSLQGLETQYF
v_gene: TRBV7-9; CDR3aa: CASSFRSGDTGELFF
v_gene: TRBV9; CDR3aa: CASSGRGRGSGANVLTF
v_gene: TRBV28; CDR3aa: CASRIRTTTYEQYF
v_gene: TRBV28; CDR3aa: CASRPSGGVDFGTEAFF
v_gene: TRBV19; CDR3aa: CASSIFSGGVYQETQYF
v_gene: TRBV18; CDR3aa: CASSSVAGQETQYF
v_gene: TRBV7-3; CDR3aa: CASSLTMVSGGAGSGTDTQYF
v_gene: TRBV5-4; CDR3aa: CASSPDRNYGYTF
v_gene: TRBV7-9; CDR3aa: CASSPIDRGDNSPLHF
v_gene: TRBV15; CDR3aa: CATSRDRGYNSPLHF
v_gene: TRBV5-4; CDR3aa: CASRRRQGMGTQYF
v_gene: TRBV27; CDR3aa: CASSLSGYEQYF
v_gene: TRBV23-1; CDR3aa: CASSLTGRENTEAFF
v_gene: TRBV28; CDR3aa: CASNSGIYEQYF
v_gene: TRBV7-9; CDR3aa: CASSPPPRGAKETQYF
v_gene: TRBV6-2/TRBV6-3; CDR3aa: CASSYSGALSNQPQHF
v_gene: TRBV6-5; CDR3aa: CASSSFGSSNEKLFF
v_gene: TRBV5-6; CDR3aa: CASSPWTSSETQYF
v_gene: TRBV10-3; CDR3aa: CAIRDRVGSISYEQYF
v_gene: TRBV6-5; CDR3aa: CASRRGLAGPYEQYF
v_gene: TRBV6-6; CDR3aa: CASSGQGRETEAFF
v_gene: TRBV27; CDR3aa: CASSVQLPGLVHEQYF
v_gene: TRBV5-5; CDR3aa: CASSLGLAVPGELFF
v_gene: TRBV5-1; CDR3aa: CASNAGVADTQYF
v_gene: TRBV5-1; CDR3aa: CASSGEGANEKLFF
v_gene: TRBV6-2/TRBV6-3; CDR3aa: CASSSGSWDTGELFF